What follows is one TCR beta chain and its context. Its matching antigen is unknown. The data were taken from a study of blood T cells in healthy people across ages. Findings and caveats of the study: Age showed a roughly linear inverse relationship with TCR beta diversity per million T cells.

Using a J-beta primer mix together with a sample-barcoded 5' primer, a second PCR was run for roughly 7 to 12 cycles. TCRdb fed the 5' RACE reads into MiXCR, producing one record per CDR3 protein. Of 1.8 million or so distinct CDR3 sequences in the sample, roughly two fifths are singletons; the top ten hold 23%. Input material: blood. The sequence was obtained from a human donor in good health.

CDR3 sequence reads: CASSRRTVDSGANVLTF. The CDR3 bases are TGTGCCAGCAGCCGTAGGACCGTCGACTCTGGGGCCAACGTCCTGACTTTC. This chain links TRBV7-2 with TRBJ2-6, with D unclear. The CDR3 is made up of 17 amino acids. Between the trimmed V and J ends, which lost 5 bases and 0 bases, there was a span of 14 bases. Germline lookup yields CDR1 SGHTA and CDR2 FQGNSA. The complete variable domain, with remaining parts taken from reference TRBV7-2 and TRBJ2-6, reads GAGVSQSPSNKVTEKGKDVELRCDPISGHTALYWYRQSLGQGLEFLIYFQGNSAPDKSGLPSDRFSAERTGGSVSTLTIQRTQQEDSAVYLCASSRRTVDSGANVLTFGAGSRLTVL.